The text below deals with one TCR beta chain. Antigen specificity is unknown. Pools of viral peptides were used by the ViraFEST assay to expand antigen-specific CD4+ T cells ahead of sequencing. Following a roughly eleven-day culture, CD4+ T cells were purified. According to the study, vaccine recipients showed no prior SARS-CoV-2 infection and negative nucleocapsid antibodies. These data belong to a study of vaccination effects on CD4 cells after COVID-19. Generated by immunoSEQ multiplex PCR, the TCRdb table keeps only in-frame clones and is missing some. The table has 50,000 or so clones, 60% to 80% seen once. V was clipped by 4 bases and J by 3 bases; unmatched bases: 4. This CDR3 has 15 residues. Germline assignment: CDR1 SGHTA and CDR2 FQGTGA.

The input for sequencing was CD4+ T cells from PBMCs cultured with HCoV-OC43 spike peptides, taken before COVID-19 vaccination. Subset of the sample: HCoV-OC43 spike overlapping peptide pool stimulation. The clonotype comes from a human donor who received a COVID-19 vaccine. The rearrangement joins TRBV7-3 to TRBJ2-1, with 9 bases identical to TRBD2. CDR3 DNA: TGTGCCAGCAGCTCCTCTAGCGGGAACTACAATGAGCAGTTCTTC. Protein product: CASSSSSGNYNEQFF.